This TCR beta chain stems from a study of blood T cell repertoires in COVID-19. Study-wide context: Collection of acute and convalescent COVID-19 samples took place in the United States, Italy and Spain.

The germline V gene has CDR1 LGHDT and CDR2 YNNKEL (reference sequence). CDR3 length: 14 amino acids. Trimming stripped 0 bases from V and 6 bases from J, with 12 bases between. Source study methods: Amplification with reference gene primers provided the estimates of nucleated cell counts. Libraries were prepared by immunoSEQ multiplex PCR; TCRdb keeps only in-frame clonotypes and omits some of them. V and J calls and clone size follow that table, whereas D and trimming were derived from the DNA. The sample lists around 130,000 clones, around nine tenths occurring once. The sequence came from an older man with active COVID-19. This chain uses TRBV3-1 (or the pseudogene TRBV3-2) with TRBJ2-7; tentative D call: TRBD1 (5 bases). Sequences were obtained from peripheral blood. The CDR3 DNA sequence: TGTGCCAGCAGCCAAGAGATACCGCAGGGCGAGCAGTACTTC. Translated, it gives CASSQEIPQGEQYF.